The 5 T cell receptor beta chains reported below all come from one sample, sequenced in a study of blood T cell repertoires in COVID-19 (dated by TCRdb to 2018 to 2021). The method was the immunoSEQ multiplex PCR assay. TCRdb took over this immuneACCESS table, retaining in-frame rearrangements with V and J assigned. Such tables are incomplete; in checked studies, under half of the missing clones stem from an unresolved V gene, and the remainder is unexplained. The sample table shows fewer than 450,000 clones, and 90% are seen once. 0.6% to 0.7% of the sample is taken by the ten largest. The sequencing input was PBMCs or T cells enriched from blood (not recorded which). All receptors derive from a man younger than 35 who had recovered from COVID-19.

The rearrangement links TRBV12-3 or TRBV12-4 to TRBJ2-2, with D unresolved. The length of the CDR3 is 13 residues. V lost 6 bases and J lost 8, with 13 bases in between. The CDR3 region has the DNA TGTGCCAGCAGCCCACCCTCTAGTGGGGAGCTGTTTTTT. Its protein product is CASSPPSSGELFF.

The chain joins TRBV30 to TRBJ2-7, with 8 bases aligning to TRBD1. Trimming removed 8 bases from V and 3 bases from J; junction bases left unmatched: 12. Germline V gene data show CDR1 as GTSNPN and CDR2 as SVGIG (reference sequence). This CDR3 region has 14 residues. The CDR3 loop reads CAGIIVDRGYEQYF. CDR3 in DNA: TGTGCCGGAATTATCGTTGACAGGGGCTACGAGCAGTACTTC.

The chain recombines TRBV28 with TRBJ2-7, with D possibly TRBD2 on 7 matching bases. The CDR3 consists of 12 residues. Germline CDR1 reads MDHEN; CDR2 reads SYDVKM. The germline V and J ends were trimmed by 9 bases and 5 bases, with 14 bases remaining between them. In DNA form, the CDR3 reads TGTGCCAGAGGGGAGGGGGGACACGAGCAGTACTTC. Protein sequence: CARGEGGHEQYF.

CDR3 in amino acids: CASSFALAELNEQFF. CDR3 in DNA: TGTGCCAGCAGCTTCGCCCTAGCGGAACTCAATGAGCAGTTCTTC. This chain joins TRBV11-2 and TRBJ2-1; 7 bases align to TRBD2. CDR3 size: 15 residues. The germline CDR1 and CDR2 sequences are SGHAT and FQNNGV. V shed 3 bases, J shed 6 bases, and the junction held 8 bases outside the gene matches.

The chain links TRBV7-6 to TRBJ2-7, with no clear D. V was pared by 0 bases and J by 3 bases, with 9 bases between. The CDR3 covers 14 residues. The germline gives CDR1 SGHVS, CDR2 FNYEAQ. The DNA of the CDR3 is TGTGCCAGCAGCTTAGCGGGCCATAACTACGAGCAGTACTTC. Protein: CASSLAGHNYEQYF.